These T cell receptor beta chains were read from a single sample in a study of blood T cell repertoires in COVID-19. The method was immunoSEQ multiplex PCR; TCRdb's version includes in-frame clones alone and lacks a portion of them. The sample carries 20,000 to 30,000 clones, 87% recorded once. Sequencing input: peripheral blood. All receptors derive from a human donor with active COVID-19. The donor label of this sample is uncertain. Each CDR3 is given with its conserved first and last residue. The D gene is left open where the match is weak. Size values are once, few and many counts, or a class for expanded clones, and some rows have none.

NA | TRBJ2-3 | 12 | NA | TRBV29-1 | TGCAGCGGAGGGACAAGGGAGGATACGCAGTATTTT | CSGGTREDTQYF
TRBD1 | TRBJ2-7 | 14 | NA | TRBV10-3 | TGTGCCATCACCTTAGGACAGGGGAATGCCGAGCAGTACTTC | CAITLGQGNAEQYF
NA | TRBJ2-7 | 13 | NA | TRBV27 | TGTGCCAGCAGTTTACGGGGTCAAAGCGAGCAGTACTTC | CASSLRGQSEQYF
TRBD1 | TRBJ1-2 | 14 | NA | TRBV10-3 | TGTGCCATCAAAAGGGACAGGGGAATAGATGGCTACACCTTC | CAIKRDRGIDGYTF
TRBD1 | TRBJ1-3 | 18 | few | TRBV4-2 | TGTGCCAGCAGCCAAGCCCGGGACAGACCGAGCTCTGGAAACACCATATATTTT | CASSQARDRPSSGNTIYF
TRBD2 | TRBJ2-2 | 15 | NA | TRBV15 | TGTGCCACCAGCAGAGATGGGACTAGTGCTGGGGAGCTGTTTTTT | CATSRDGTSAGELFF
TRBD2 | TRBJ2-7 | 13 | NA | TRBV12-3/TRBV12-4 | TGTGCCAGCACGCCGGGACTAGCAGACGAGCAGTACTTC | CASTPGLADEQYF
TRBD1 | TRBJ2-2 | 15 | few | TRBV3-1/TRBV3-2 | TGTGCCAGCCTCTGGGGCAGGGGGAGCACCGGGGAGCTGTTTTTT | CASLWGRGSTGELFF
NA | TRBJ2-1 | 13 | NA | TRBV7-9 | TGTGCCAGCAGCTTAGTTTCGGGGATAGAGCAGTTCTTC | CASSLVSGIEQFF
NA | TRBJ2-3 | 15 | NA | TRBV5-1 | TGCGCCAGCAGCTTGTATAACTACGGCACAGATACGCAGTATTTT | CASSLYNYGTDTQYF
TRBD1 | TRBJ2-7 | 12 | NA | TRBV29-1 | TGCAGCACCTTGGACAGGGACTACGAGCAGTACTTC | CSTLDRDYEQYF
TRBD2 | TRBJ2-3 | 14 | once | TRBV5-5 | TGTGCCAGCAGCCTAACTAGCGGGAAAGATACGCAGTATTTT | CASSLTSGKDTQYF
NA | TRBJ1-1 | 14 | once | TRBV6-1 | TGTGCCAGCAGTGAAACAGGGATGAACACTGAAGCTTTCTTT | CASSETGMNTEAFF
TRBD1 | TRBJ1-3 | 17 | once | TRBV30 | TGTGCCTGGAGCCAAATTCCGGGACAGGGGGCTGGAAACACCATATATTTT | CAWSQIPGQGAGNTIYF
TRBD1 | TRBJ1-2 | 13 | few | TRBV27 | TGTGCCAGCAGCCTTGTCAGGGGGAATGGCTACACCTTC | CASSLVRGNGYTF
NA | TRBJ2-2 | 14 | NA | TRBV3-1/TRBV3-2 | TGTGCCAGCAGCCAAGAACCTACTAGGGACAAGCTGTTTTTT | CASSQEPTRDKLFF
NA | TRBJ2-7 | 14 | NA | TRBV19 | TGTGCCAGTAGTACAGGGACTGCTACCTACGAGCAGTACTTC | CASSTGTATYEQYF
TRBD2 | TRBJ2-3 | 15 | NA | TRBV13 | TGTGCCAGCAGCTCAACTAGCGGGGGGGCAGATACGCAGTATTTT | CASSSTSGGADTQYF
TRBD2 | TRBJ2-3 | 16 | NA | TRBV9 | TGTGCCAGCAGCTCGCGACTAGCAGACCCCACAGATACGCAGTATTTT | CASSSRLADPTDTQYF
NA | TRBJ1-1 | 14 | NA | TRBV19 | TGTGCCAGTAGAACAGGGCCCCTTGGGACTGAAGCTTTCTTT | CASRTGPLGTEAFF
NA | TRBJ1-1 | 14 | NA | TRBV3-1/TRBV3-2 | TGTGCCAGCAGCCTACACAACATGAACACTGAAGCTTTCTTT | CASSLHNMNTEAFF
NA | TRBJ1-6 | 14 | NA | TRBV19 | TGTGCCACCACTGCCGCAGGGTATAATTCACCCCTCCACTTT | CATTAAGYNSPLHF
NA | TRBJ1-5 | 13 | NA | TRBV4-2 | TGTGCCAGCAGCCATGGCTGGAATCAGCCCCAGCATTTT | CASSHGWNQPQHF
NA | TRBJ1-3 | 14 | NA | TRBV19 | TGTGCCAGTAGTATCGGACAGATCGGAAACACCATATATTTT | CASSIGQIGNTIYF
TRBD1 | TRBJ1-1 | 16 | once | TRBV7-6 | TGTGCCAGCAGCCGACAGGGGGGACACATGAACACTGAAGCTTTCTTT | CASSRQGGHMNTEAFF
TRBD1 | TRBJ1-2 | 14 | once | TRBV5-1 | TGCGCCAGCAGCTTGGAAACAGGGGGAGATGGCTACACCTTC | CASSLETGGDGYTF
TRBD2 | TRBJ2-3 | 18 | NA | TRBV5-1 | TGCGCCAGCAGCTTGGGAGGGGCTAGCGGGAGCATCACAGATACGCAGTATTTT | CASSLGGASGSITDTQYF
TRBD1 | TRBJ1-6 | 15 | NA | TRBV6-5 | TGTGCCACAAGGACAGGGACCCTTTATAATTCACCCCTCCACTTT | CATRTGTLYNSPLHF
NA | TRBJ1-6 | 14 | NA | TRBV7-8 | TGTGCCAGCAGGTCAACTTTGAGTAATTCACCCCTCCACTTT | CASRSTLSNSPLHF
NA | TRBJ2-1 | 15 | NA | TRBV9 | TGTGCCAGCTCGTCCAGCGGCAGCTCCTACAATGAGCAGTTCTTC | CASSSSGSSYNEQFF
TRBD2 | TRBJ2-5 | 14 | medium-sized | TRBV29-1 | TGCAGCGTTGGGGGACTAGCGGGGACGGAGACCCAGTACTTC | CSVGGLAGTETQYF
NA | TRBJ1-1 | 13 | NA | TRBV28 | TGTGCCAGCAGTTTAGACCTGGGAGCTAGGGCTTTCTTT | CASSLDLGARAFF
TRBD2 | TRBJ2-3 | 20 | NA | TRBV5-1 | TGCGCCAGCAGCCTTGGAGTTTTCCTAGCGGGAGAGGGAGGGACAGATACGCAGTATTTT | CASSLGVFLAGEGGTDTQYF
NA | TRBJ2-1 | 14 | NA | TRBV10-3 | TGTGCCATTATCTTCTCTAGCCTGTACAATGAGCAGTTCTTC | CAIIFSSLYNEQFF
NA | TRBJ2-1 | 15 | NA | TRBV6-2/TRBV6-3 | TGTGCCAGCAGTTATGGGGCCTTCTCCTACAATGAGCAGTTCTTC | CASSYGAFSYNEQFF
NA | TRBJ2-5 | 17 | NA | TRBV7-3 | TGTGCCAGCAGCCCCCTCAGAGGGGGGCGGGAGCCAGAGACCCAGTACTTC | CASSPLRGGREPETQYF
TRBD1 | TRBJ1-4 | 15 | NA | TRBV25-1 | TGTGCCAGCAGTGATATTCGGGGACAGCGTGAAAAACTGTTTTTT | CASSDIRGQREKLFF
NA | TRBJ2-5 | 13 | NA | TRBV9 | TGTGCCAGCAGCCCGACGGGTGTCGGGACCCAGTACTTC | CASSPTGVGTQYF
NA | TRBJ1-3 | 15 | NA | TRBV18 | TGTGCCAGCTCACCCTCCCTTATGTCGGGAAACACCATATATTTT | CASSPSLMSGNTIYF
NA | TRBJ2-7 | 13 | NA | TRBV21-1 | TGTGCCATCGGACAGGGGGCCTCCTACGAGCAGTACTTC | CAIGQGASYEQYF
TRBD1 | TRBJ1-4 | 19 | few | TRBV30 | TGTGCCTGGAGTGGGTGGGTCGGGACAGATCTACTTACTAATGAAAAACTGTTTTTT | CAWSGWVGTDLLTNEKLFF
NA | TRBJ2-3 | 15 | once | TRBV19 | TGTGCCAGTAGTATAGATGGGAGAGACACAGATACGCAGTATTTT | CASSIDGRDTDTQYF
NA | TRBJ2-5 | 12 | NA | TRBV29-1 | TGCAGCGTTGCAGGGTTCCAAGAGACCCAGTACTTC | CSVAGFQETQYF
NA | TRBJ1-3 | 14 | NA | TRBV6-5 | TGTGCCAGCAGAACAGGACCCGGGAGGGACACCATATATTTT | CASRTGPGRDTIYF
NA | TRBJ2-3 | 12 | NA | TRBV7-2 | TGTGCCAGCAAATCCTTCCCAGATACGCAGTATTTT | CASKSFPDTQYF
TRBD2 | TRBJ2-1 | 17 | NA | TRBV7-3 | TGTGCCAGCAGTTCAGTGACTAGCGGGGGGCTCTACAATGAGCAGTTCTTC | CASSSVTSGGLYNEQFF
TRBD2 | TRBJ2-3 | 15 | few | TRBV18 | TGTGCCAGCTCACCAGCGGGGAGGGTCGGTGATACGCAGTATTTT | CASSPAGRVGDTQYF
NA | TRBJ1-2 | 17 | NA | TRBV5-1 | TGCGCCAGCAGCTTGGCGTCGACAGGAAAGCCCCTTGATGGCTACACCTTC | CASSLASTGKPLDGYTF
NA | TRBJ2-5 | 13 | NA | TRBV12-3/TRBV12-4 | TGTGCCAGCAGTTTTATTCACCAAGAGACCCAGTACTTC | CASSFIHQETQYF
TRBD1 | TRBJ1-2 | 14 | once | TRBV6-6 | TGTGCCAGCAGCCCCGGACAGGGACTCTATGGCTACACCTTC | CASSPGQGLYGYTF
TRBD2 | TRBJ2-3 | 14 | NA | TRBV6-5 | TGTGCCAGCAGGGGAGGGAGTTTCGCAGATACGCAGTATTTT | CASRGGSFADTQYF
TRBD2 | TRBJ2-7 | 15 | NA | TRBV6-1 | TGTGCCAGCAGTGAACCGGGACTAGGAACCTACGAGCAGTACTTC | CASSEPGLGTYEQYF
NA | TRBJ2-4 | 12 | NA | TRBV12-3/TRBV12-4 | TGTGCCAGCAGTCCCTCTTTTGACATTCAGTACTTC | CASSPSFDIQYF
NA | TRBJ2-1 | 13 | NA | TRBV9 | TGTGCCAGCAGCGGAGTTACAGACAATGAGCAGTTCTTC | CASSGVTDNEQFF
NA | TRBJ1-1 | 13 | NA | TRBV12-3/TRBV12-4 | TGTGCCAGCAGTTTATTGGGCGGGACTGAAGCTTTCTTT | CASSLLGGTEAFF
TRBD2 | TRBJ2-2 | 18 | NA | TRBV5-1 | TGCGCCAGCACGAAAGGGACTAGCGGGGGTCCAAACACCGGGGAGCTGTTTTTT | CASTKGTSGGPNTGELFF
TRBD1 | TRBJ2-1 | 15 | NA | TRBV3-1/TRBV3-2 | TGTGCCAGCAGCCATCTCGGACAGGCTTACAATGAGCAGTTCTTC | CASSHLGQAYNEQFF